The 21 T cell receptor beta chains below all came from one sample that was sequenced in a study of CD8 T cells in ankylosing spondylitis. General study points: Ankylosing spondylitis blood appeared to carry a characteristic TCR beta motif of roughly 8 highly homologous variants.

TCRdb reanalysed the 5' RACE reads using MiXCR and keeps one entry per CDR3 protein. The data contain fewer than 500,000 distinct CDR3 sequences, 25% to 30% of them seen just once; the ten biggest clones take up roughly 0.9%. These TCRs are of unknown antigen specificity. The source material was blood, either unsorted or a sorted T cell fraction (not recorded which). The receptors here all came from a male donor with ankylosing spondylitis.

This clonotype came up a few times. The chain uses TRBV15 and TRBJ2-7; TRBD2 aligns across 7 bases. V trimming: 3 bases; J trimming: 6 bases; junction bases outside the gene matches: 8. The CDR3 is made up of 14 amino acids. Looked up from germline, CDR1 is LNHNV and CDR2 is YYDKDF (reference sequence). CDR3 bases: TGTGCCACCAGCAGGGAACGACTAGCTGGCGAGCAGTACTTC. This translates into CATSRERLAGEQYF.

J is TRBJ2-1 and V is TRBV11-2; 8 bases line up with TRBD2. CDR1 SGHAT and CDR2 FQNNGV come from the germline V gene. The ends lost 0 bases at V and 8 bases at J; junction bases unmatched: 24. This CDR3 contains 21 residues. The CDR3: CASSLEARGATFVLAWDEQFF. The CDR3 DNA follows: TGTGCCAGCAGCTTAGAGGCGCGGGGGGCTACGTTCGTTCTAGCCTGGGATGAGCAGTTCTTC.

The CDR3 sequence: CSASNALISNQPQHF. The CDR3 DNA reads TGCAGTGCTAGTAACGCGCTCATAAGCAATCAGCCCCAGCATTTT. V and J are TRBV20-1 and TRBJ1-5, with no clear D. V lost 3 bases and J 1 base, leaving 13 bases between the germline ends. CDR3 length: 15 amino acids. CDR1 is DFQATT and CDR2 is SNEGSKA in the germline V gene (reference sequence).

V usage is TRBV11-2 and J usage is TRBJ2-5; no definite D call. V was pared by 5 bases and J by 4 bases, with 14 bases between. Germline CDR1 and CDR2: SGHAT and FQNNGV. This CDR3 has 14 amino acids. The CDR3 DNA sequence: TGTGCCAGCAGCGTTGACCCGGTGGGAGAGACCCAGTACTTC. As protein: CASSVDPVGETQYF.

The V gene is TRBV3-1, the J gene TRBJ2-2; D may be TRBD2 (5 bases). With 0 bases removed from V and 6 bases from J, the gap between germline ends came to 11 bases. CDR1 LGHDT and CDR2 YNNKEL come from the germline V gene (reference sequence). The CDR3 is 15 residues long. The CDR3 sequence is CASSQDLARSGELFF. The CDR3 bases are TGTGCCAGCAGCCAAGACCTAGCCCGGTCCGGGGAGCTGTTTTTT.

The J gene is TRBJ2-4, the V gene TRBV5-6; D call uncertain. CDR3 length equals 15 residues. V was shortened by 1 base and J by 0 bases, with 8 bases between the two germline ends. Germline CDR1 reads SGHDT; CDR2 reads YYEEEE. For the CDR3, the DNA is TGTGCCAGCAGCTTGCTGGGCTTAGCCAAAAACATTCAGTACTTC. The encoded protein is CASSLLGLAKNIQYF.

The rearrangement joins TRBV6-1 to TRBJ1-4; D may be TRBD1 (5 bases). Germline V lookup: CDR1 MNHNS, CDR2 SASEGT. The CDR3 consists of 17 residues. The V end was cut by 1 base, the J end by 0 bases, with 12 bases between. The CDR3 coding sequence is TGTGCCAGCAGTGAAGACGGGGACCCTGCAACTAATGAAAAACTGTTTTTT. It specifies CASSEDGDPATNEKLFF.

This chain uses TRBV20-1 with TRBJ2-1, with a tentative D call TRBD1 (6 bases). The ends were cut back, 4 bases at V and 8 bases at J, with 12 bases in the middle. The CDR3 covers 12 residues. Germline V gene sequence: CDR1 DFQATT, CDR2 SNEGSKA (reference sequence). The CDR3 sequence is CSATPGVDEQFF. The CDR3 DNA sequence: TGCAGTGCTACTCCAGGGGTGGATGAGCAGTTCTTC.

This chain links TRBV5-1 with TRBJ2-2, with D possibly matching TRBD2 (5 bases). V lost 2 bases, J lost 6 bases, and 11 bases lay in between. The germline CDR1 and CDR2 sequences are SGHRS and YFSETQ. The CDR3 runs to 14 residues. CDR3 residues: CASSFGVRAGELFF. CDR3 DNA sequence: TGCGCCAGCAGCTTCGGGGTGCGGGCCGGGGAGCTGTTTTTT.

This clonotype was recorded a few times. This chain joins TRBV2 and TRBJ2-1; unclear D gene. CDR3 length: 15 residues. Germline loops: CDR1 SNHLY, CDR2 FYNNEI. Trimming left V 4 bases short and J 6 bases short, with 16 bases between. The CDR3 nucleotides read TGTGCCAGCAGTGCCTTACGACCCCCCTCCAATGAGCAGTTCTTC. Amino acids: CASSALRPPSNEQFF. Variable domain in full (rest from reference TRBV2 and TRBJ2-1): EPEVTQTPSHQVTQMGQEVILRCVPISNHLYFYWYRQILGQKVEFLVSFYNNEISEKSEIFDDQFSVERPDGSNFTLKIRSTKLEDSAMYFCASSALRPPSNEQFFGPGTRLTVL.

This clonotype has just a few counts. The J gene is TRBJ2-1, the V gene TRBV10-3; D is perhaps TRBD1 or TRBD2 (5 bases each). The CDR3 is made up of 16 amino acids. The germline V and J ends were trimmed by 2 bases and 8 bases, with 19 bases remaining between them. Germline CDR1 is ENHRY and CDR2 is SYGVKD. The CDR3, as DNA: TGTGCCATCAGTGAGCCGGGACCAAGATCGTACGATGAGCAGTTCTTC. Its protein product is CAISEPGPRSYDEQFF.

This clonotype was seen a handful of times. The V and J genes are TRBV4-2 and TRBJ1-4, with 9 bases that match TRBD1. The CDR3 extends over 17 amino acids. V shed 1 base and J 8 bases; nucleotides not matched to a gene: 11. Germline V gives CDR1 LGHNA, CDR2 YNFKEQ. The CDR3 is CASSQVGTGGSGEKLFF. The CDR3 DNA reads TGTGCCAGCAGCCAAGTGGGCACAGGGGGCTCAGGAGAAAAACTGTTTTTT.

This clonotype was seen only a few times. The rearrangement links TRBV5-1 to TRBJ2-2, with D hard to call. The germline V gene encodes CDR1 SGHRS and CDR2 YFSETQ. V lost 0 bases and J 0 bases, leaving 6 bases between the germline ends. This CDR3 is built from 15 residues. Here the CDR3 DNA reads TGCGCCAGCAGCTTGGCGAGCCCGAACACCGGGGAGCTGTTTTTT. Its protein product is CASSLASPNTGELFF.

The chain combines TRBV6-5 with TRBJ2-2, with unresolved D. Germline lookup yields CDR1 MNHEY and CDR2 SVGAGI. Trimming cost V 4 bases and J 6 bases, with 9 bases left between them. This CDR3 is 13 amino acids long. CDR3 DNA: TGTGCCAGCAGTTCAAGGGTTCCCGGGGAGCTGTTTTTT. Protein product: CASSSRVPGELFF.

This clonotype was observed a handful of times. The chain carries TRBV7-2 and TRBJ2-3, with D maybe TRBD2 (5 bases). With 2 bases removed from V and 6 bases from J, the gap between germline ends came to 15 bases. This CDR3 has 15 residues. Germline V gene lookup returns CDR1 SGHTA and CDR2 FQGNSA. The CDR3 DNA sequence: TGTGCCAGCAGCTTACGAGGGATAGAAAGGGATACGCAGTATTTT. Translation: CASSLRGIERDTQYF.

Only a few counts were recorded for this clonotype. The chain joins TRBV29-1 to TRBJ2-1; D is ambiguous. Germline assignment: CDR1 SQVTM and CDR2 ANQGSEA. The CDR3 is made up of 12 amino acids. Trimming pared 8 bases from V and 4 bases from J, leaving 12 bases between. CDR3 sequence reads: CSLRAAYNEQFF. The CDR3 nucleotides are TGCAGCCTCCGAGCCGCTTACAATGAGCAGTTCTTC.

This clonotype has more than one count but fewer than ten. The chain uses TRBV12-3 or TRBV12-4 and TRBJ2-7; unclear D gene. V lost 6 bases to trimming and J lost 5 bases, with 14 bases between them. This CDR3 has 13 residues. The CDR3 reads CASSLTTSNEQYF. The CDR3 DNA is TGTGCCAGCAGCCTAACCACATCGAACGAGCAGTACTTC.

V gene TRBV20-1 combines with J gene TRBJ2-4; 8 bases align to TRBD2. This CDR3 is 11 amino acids long. V trimming: 7 bases; J trimming: 11 bases; junction bases outside the gene matches: 7. Germline CDR1 and CDR2: DFQATT and SNEGSKA (reference sequence). CDR3 sequence (DNA): TGCAGTGTAATGACGGGGGGGGTTCAGTACTTC. Its protein product is CSVMTGGVQYF.

This clonotype was found a few times. This chain joins TRBV10-3 and TRBJ1-1; no clear D gene. The V and J ends lost 5 bases and 5 bases respectively, with 12 bases between them. The length of the CDR3 is 13 residues. Germline lookup yields CDR1 ENHRY and CDR2 SYGVKD. The CDR3 DNA follows: TGTGCCATCAGTTCGGAACGCGGGACTGAAGCTTTCTTT. Amino acid sequence: CAISSERGTEAFF.

V is TRBV7-9 and J is TRBJ1-4; no firm D call. CDR3 length: 15 residues. V lost 3 bases, J lost 7 bases, and 15 bases lay in between. Germline assignment: CDR1 SEHNR and CDR2 FQNEAQ (reference sequence). The CDR3 DNA reads as TGTGCCAGCAGCTTTCCCCACCGTGGGGTTGAAAAACTGTTTTTT. Its protein is CASSFPHRGVEKLFF.

This clonotype was seen a handful of times. In DNA form, the CDR3 reads TGTGCCAGCAGCTTAGGAGGGACAGCTGGGCAGCCCCAGCATTTT. Amino acid sequence: CASSLGGTAGQPQHF. V is TRBV7-9 and J is TRBJ1-5; TRBD1 agrees at 7 bases. Per germline, CDR1 SEHNR and CDR2 FQNEAQ (reference sequence). Losses at the gene ends were 1 base for V and 7 bases for J; bases not matched to a gene: 7. The CDR3 sequence is 15 residues long.